What follows is one TCR beta chain and its context. Its antigen remains unknown. Assay used: immunoSEQ multiplex PCR; TCRdb lists only in-frame clones, some missing. The sample holds roughly 90,000 clones; more than 75% are singletons and the top ten take about 4%. The CDR3 has 14 residues. Germline loops: CDR1 LNHDA, CDR2 SQIVND (reference sequence). V was shortened by 0 bases and J by 4 bases, with 9 bases between the two germline ends. The data stem from a study of T cells in localized non-small cell lung cancer. The study, taken as a whole, reports: Detection in adjacent lung was observed for a median roughly 57 of the top 100 tumor clones. Uninvolved adjacent lung had more T cell clonality than any other tissue, topping tumor. Sequence data derive from only one tumor region, so heterogeneity remains possible.

This receptor was obtained from a woman aged 40-75 years with stage II squamous cell lung carcinoma. The rearrangement joins TRBV19 to TRBJ1-1; D gene ambiguous. The material was PBMCs, obtained before any cancer treatment. The CDR3 spells CASSIDPWSTEAFF. The CDR3 DNA reads as TGTGCCAGTAGTATAGACCCCTGGAGCACTGAAGCTTTCTTT. The whole variable domain, remainder taken from reference TRBV19 and TRBJ1-1, is DGGITQSPKYLFRKEGQNVTLSCEQNLNHDAMYWYRQDPGQGLRLIYYSQIVNDFQKGDIAEGYSVSREKKESFPLTVTSAQKNPTAFYLCASSIDPWSTEAFFGQGTRLTVV.